This TCR beta chain was sequenced during a study of beta chain features in type 1 diabetes. What was sequenced were expressed TCRB transcripts, since all of the isolated RNA had been reverse transcribed. For naive, central memory and regulatory T cell samples, reads averaged around 3.5 million. The repertoire was sequenced with immunoSEQ multiplex PCR; TCRdb's copy has only in-frame clones and lacks some. In the table there are more than 300,000 clones, roughly 8% of which are singletons. Study-wide findings and caveats: For patients, the naive, central memory and Treg TCRB repertoires appeared more alike than for healthy donors. Type 1 diabetes patients had TCRB CDR3s that were shorter (moderately but significantly so) in all four CD4+ subsets.

The CDR3 is 15 amino acids. Germline CDR1 is ENHRY and CDR2 is SYGVKD. J lost 1 base, V lost 8 bases, and 7 bases had no gene match. In its sample, this clone was seen a few times. Its antigen remains unknown. Sequencing input: central memory CD4+ T cells from blood. The TCR originated in a young woman in good health. V and J are TRBV10-3 and TRBJ1-3; 8 bases match TRBD1. For the CDR3, the DNA is TGTGCCATCGCCACCTACAGGGGGTCTGGAAACACCATATATTTT. Its protein product is CAIATYRGSGNTIYF.